These 29 T cell receptor beta chains were sequenced from one sample in a study of cytomegalovirus exposure and HLA in healthy donors (dated by TCRdb to 2016 to 2017). The library was obtained by the immunoSEQ multiplex PCR assay. The multiplex PCR relied on a mix of 60 forward primers for TCR Vbeta segments and 13 reverse primers for TCR Jbeta segments. TCRdb took over this immuneACCESS table, retaining in-frame rearrangements with V and J assigned. Such tables are incomplete; in checked studies, under half of the missing clones stem from an unresolved V gene, and the remainder is unexplained. In all, the sample holds roughly 100,000 clones, and 80% to 85% of those were seen once. Together, the top ten hold around 6.9% of the sample. The sequenced sample was PBMCs. The receptor set was obtained from a man younger than 45 in good health and CMV-seropositive.

The gene calls are TRBV18 and TRBJ1-2; 7 bases agree with TRBD1. The length of the CDR3 is 16 residues. V lost 2 bases and J lost 5; bases outside the gene matches: 11. The germline V gene encodes CDR1 KGHSH and CDR2 LQKENI. The CDR3 spells CASSPSRGVSGYGYTF. CDR3 DNA sequence: TGTGCCAGCTCACCATCCAGGGGGGTGAGTGGGTATGGCTACACCTTC.

The chain has TRBV4-1 and TRBJ1-2; D is perhaps TRBD1 (5 bases). Germline values: CDR1 MGHRA, CDR2 YSYEKL. The ends were cut back, 0 bases at V and 4 bases at J, with 12 bases in the middle. This CDR3 region has 15 residues. Written as DNA, the CDR3 is TGCGCCAGCAGCCAAGATAGGGAAGGGGCCTATGGCTACACCTTC. It specifies CASSQDREGAYGYTF.

The table lists this clone with a count of one. The chain is built from TRBV4-1 and TRBJ2-6; the D gene is possibly TRBD2 (8 bases). CDR3 size: 20 residues. V lost 5 bases and J 0 bases, leaving 23 bases between the germline ends. Per germline, CDR1 MGHRA and CDR2 YSYEKL. The DNA for the CDR3 is TGCGCCAGCAGCTCAGGGGGAGGCGGGGGGCCGCGCTCTGGGGCCAACGTCCTGACTTTC. As protein: CASSSGGGGGPRSGANVLTF.

The chain carries TRBV7-9 and TRBJ2-3; 7 bases match TRBD2. In germline, CDR1 is SEHNR, CDR2 FQNEAQ (reference sequence). This CDR3 has 14 residues. V trimming: 5 bases; J trimming: 1 base; junction bases outside the gene matches: 3. The CDR3 bases are TGTGCCAGCAGCGTAACTAGCGGCACAGATACGCAGTATTTT. It yields the protein CASSVTSGTDTQYF. The variable domain in full, with the rest retrieved from reference TRBV7-9 and TRBJ2-3, is DTGVSQNPRHKITKRGQNVTFRCDPISEHNRLYWYRQTLGQGPEFLTYFQNEAQLEKSRLLSDRFSAERPKGSFSTLEIQRTEQGDSAMYLCASSVTSGTDTQYFGPGTRLTVL.

The V gene is TRBV15, the J gene TRBJ1-2; maybe TRBD1 (6 bases). The CDR3 runs to 16 residues. CDR1 is LNHNV and CDR2 is YYDKDF in the germline V gene (reference sequence). Trimming removed 0 bases from V and 7 bases from J, with 18 bases in between. The CDR3 DNA sequence: TGTGCCACCAGCAGAGACCTGATTGGGGGCGGGGGTGGCTACACCTTC. This translates into CATSRDLIGGGGGYTF.

The J gene is TRBJ2-5, the V gene TRBV5-1; 13 bases align to TRBD2. The germline V gene encodes CDR1 SGHRS and CDR2 YFSETQ. After removal of 4 bases from V and 2 bases from J, the junction contained 5 bases not matched to a gene. There are 16 residues in the CDR3. DNA of the CDR3: TGCGCCAGCAGCCCCGGGACTAGCGGGGATCAAGAGACCCAGTACTTC. Amino acid sequence: CASSPGTSGDQETQYF.

The chain has TRBV6-5 and TRBJ2-1, with 9 bases lining up with TRBD1. Germline CDR1 reads MNHEY; CDR2 reads SVGAGI. This CDR3 comprises 12 residues. V shed 6 bases, J shed 16 bases, and the junction held 10 bases outside the gene matches. The CDR3 DNA sequence: TGTGCCAGCAGCCATGACAGGGGGGAAAAATTCTTC. Translated: CASSHDRGEKFF.

This clone was recorded a few times. The gene calls are TRBV18 and TRBJ1-5; 7 bases are shared with TRBD1. The CDR3 covers 14 residues. With 6 bases clipped from V and 1 base from J, the junction kept 3 bases outside the gene matches. Germline V gene lookup returns CDR1 KGHSH and CDR2 LQKENI. The CDR3 DNA follows: TGTGCCAGCTCGCCGGGACAGAGCAATCAGCCCCAGCATTTT. It encodes CASSPGQSNQPQHF.

Note on this clone: A read error may produce the germline difference seen at one junction end. Other DNA sequences in the same sample also yield this CDR3. This chain links TRBV28 with TRBJ1-6; D is unclear. In germline, CDR1 is MDHEN, CDR2 SYDVKM. This CDR3 has 17 residues. Here the CDR3 reads CASSFQRFSSYNSPLHF. In DNA, the CDR3 is TGTGCCAGCAGTTTTCAACGGTTTAGCTCCTATAATTCCCCCCTCCACTTT.

This chain joins TRBV4-1 and TRBJ2-1; 9 bases line up with TRBD2. The CDR3 has 14 amino acids. The V gene end was trimmed by 1 base and the J gene end by 9 bases; junction bases not matched to a gene: 4. Germline values: CDR1 MGHRA, CDR2 YSYEKL. The CDR3 bases are TGCGCCAGCAGCCAAGTACCTAGCGGGATTGAGCAGTTCTTC. Protein product: CASSQVPSGIEQFF.

The chain is built from TRBV4-1 and TRBJ1-6; D remains ambiguous. This CDR3 has 18 amino acids. Germline values: CDR1 MGHRA, CDR2 YSYEKL. V was clipped by 5 bases and J by 4 bases, with 21 bases between them. DNA for the CDR3: TGCGCCAGCAGCTCCTCCAGTCTCGGGATCGAGTATAATTCACCCCTCCACTTT. It encodes CASSSSSLGIEYNSPLHF.

This chain connects TRBV28 to TRBJ1-5; 9 nucleotides match TRBD1. V lost 3 bases, J lost 7 bases, and 4 bases stayed unmatched. Germline loops: CDR1 MDHEN, CDR2 SYDVKM. There are 14 residues in the CDR3. CDR3 amino acids: CASSFSDRGQPQHF. The CDR3 nucleotides read TGTGCCAGCAGTTTTTCGGACAGGGGCCAGCCCCAGCATTTT.

The rearrangement links TRBV6-1 to TRBJ1-1, with 8 bases aligning to TRBD1. The V gene's germline CDR1 is MNHNS and CDR2 SASEGT. The CDR3 runs to 14 residues. V was pared by 8 bases and J by 4 bases, with 9 bases of the junction left unmatched. CDR3 bases: TGTGCCAGCTCCCCAGGGGGCTGGGGCACTGAAGCTTTCTTT. As protein: CASSPGGWGTEAFF.

The genes are TRBV4-1 and TRBJ1-4, with D possibly matching TRBD1 (6 bases). Trimming removed 0 bases at V and 7 bases at J, with 15 bases between. The CDR3 runs to 16 residues. Germline V gene sequence: CDR1 MGHRA, CDR2 YSYEKL. The CDR3 region is CASSQERQGSGEKLFF. CDR3 bases: TGCGCCAGCAGCCAAGAAAGGCAGGGGAGCGGTGAAAAACTGTTTTTT.

CDR3 amino acids: CAWSVKGNQPQHF. The CDR3 DNA is TGTGCCTGGAGTGTAAAGGGGAACCAGCCCCAGCATTTT. The rearrangement uses TRBV30 and TRBJ1-5; the D gene is possibly TRBD1 (5 bases). Germline V lookup: CDR1 GTSNPN, CDR2 SVGIG (reference sequence). CDR3 length equals 13 residues. V lost 0 bases, J lost 7 bases, and 10 bases lay in between.

The V call is TRBV5-1, the J call TRBJ2-3; D is perhaps TRBD1 (6 bases). This CDR3 has 15 amino acids. CDR1 is SGHRS, CDR2 YFSETQ, per germline. The V end was cut by 4 bases, the J end by 4 bases, with 16 bases between. Here the CDR3 DNA reads TGCGCCAGCAGCCTAGCTACAACAGGGTCAGATACGCAGTATTTT. Translating gives CASSLATTGSDTQYF. The full variable domain, with the rest looked up from reference TRBV5-1 and TRBJ2-3, is KAGVTQTPRYLIKTRGQQVTLSCSPISGHRSVSWYQQTPGQGLQFLFEYFSETQRNKGNFPGRFSGRQFSNSRSEMNVSTLELGDSALYLCASSLATTGSDTQYFGPGTRLTVL.

This rearrangement joins TRBV4-2 to TRBJ1-2; 9 nucleotides match TRBD1. Germline values: CDR1 LGHNA, CDR2 YNFKEQ. The V segment lost 0 bases and the J segment 4 bases; nucleotides outside the gene matches: 6. The CDR3 sequence is 16 residues long. Here the CDR3 reads CASSQDGTGQTYGYTF. CDR3 nucleotide sequence: TGTGCCAGCAGCCAAGATGGGACAGGGCAAACCTATGGCTACACCTTC.

This clone was recorded a few times. The chain employs TRBV30 and TRBJ1-5, with no clear D. V was shortened by 2 bases and J by 0 bases, with 11 bases between the two germline ends. Germline V CDR1 and CDR2: GTSNPN, SVGIG (reference sequence). The CDR3 covers 15 residues. CDR3: CAWSTRTDSNQPQHF. CDR3 DNA sequence: TGTGCCTGGAGTACCCGTACAGATAGCAATCAGCCCCAGCATTTT.

The chain is built from TRBV7-6 and TRBJ2-1, with a tentative D call TRBD2 (6 bases). CDR3 size: 14 residues. V shed 4 bases and J shed 4 bases, with 11 bases lying between them. Germline CDR1 is SGHVS and CDR2 is FNYEAQ. The CDR3, as DNA: TGTGCCAGCAGCTGGGACTTGGGGTACAATGAGCAGTTCTTC. The encoded protein is CASSWDLGYNEQFF.

The CDR3 bases are TGTGCCAGCAGTCCTATAGCGGGCGCCCGCACAGATACGCAGTATTTT. Its protein is CASSPIAGARTDTQYF. The chain uses TRBV6-4 and TRBJ2-3; TRBD2 matches 7 bases. The CDR3 covers 16 residues. The germline gives CDR1 MRHNA, CDR2 SNTAGT. The ends lost 5 bases at V and 1 base at J; junction bases unmatched: 9.

The chain employs TRBV6-1 and TRBJ1-2, with 10 positions matching TRBD1. Losses at the gene ends were 4 bases for V and 6 bases for J; bases not matched to a gene: 8. CDR1 is MNHNS, CDR2 SASEGT, per germline. CDR3 length: 15 amino acids. CDR3 amino acids: CASSVVGTGANGYTF. The CDR3 bases are TGTGCCAGCAGTGTCGTGGGGACAGGGGCGAATGGCTACACCTTC.

The J gene is TRBJ2-7, the V gene TRBV5-1; D perhaps matches TRBD2 (6 bases). The CDR3 spans 14 residues. The germline V gene encodes CDR1 SGHRS and CDR2 YFSETQ. V was trimmed by 3 bases and J by 3 bases, leaving 13 bases between them. The CDR3 DNA follows: TGCGCCAGCAGCTCGGTCGGGGGTCTCTACGAGCAGTACTTC. It codes for CASSSVGGLYEQYF.

The chain couples TRBV7-8 to TRBJ1-1; D unclear. The CDR3 covers 15 residues. Trimming removed 1 base from V and 3 bases from J, with 12 bases in between. Germline V lookup: CDR1 SGHVS, CDR2 FQNEAQ. Here the CDR3 DNA reads TGTGCCAGCAGCTTAGTCGGGGAAGAGGACACTGAAGCTTTCTTT. It encodes CASSLVGEEDTEAFF.

The chain recombines TRBV19 with TRBJ2-2, with 13 bases matching TRBD2. This CDR3 comprises 14 residues. Trimming at V came to 6 bases and at J to 8 bases, leaving 3 bases not matched to a gene. Germline V gives CDR1 LNHDA, CDR2 SQIVND (reference sequence). The CDR3 nucleotides read TGTGCCAGTAGACTAGCGGGGGGGCCGGGGGAGCTGTTTTTT. It is translated as CASRLAGGPGELFF. The whole variable domain, remainder taken from reference TRBV19 and TRBJ2-2, is DGGITQSPKYLFRKEGQNVTLSCEQNLNHDAMYWYRQDPGQGLRLIYYSQIVNDFQKGDIAEGYSVSREKKESFPLTVTSAQKNPTAFYLCASRLAGGPGELFFGEGSRLTVL.

This clone was seen a handful of times. The rearrangement uses TRBV18 and TRBJ1-1, with D possibly matching TRBD1 (6 bases). The CDR3 is made up of 13 amino acids. Germline loops: CDR1 KGHSH, CDR2 LQKENI. V lost 4 bases and J 10 bases, leaving 16 bases between the germline ends. CDR3 loop: CASSLRGGVRAFF. CDR3 bases: TGTGCCAGCTCACTCAGGGGAGGGGTCCGAGCTTTCTTT.

V and J are TRBV6-5 and TRBJ1-2; D is perhaps TRBD1 (5 bases). Deletions cut 4 bases from V and 2 bases from J, with 17 bases between. The germline CDR1 and CDR2 sequences are MNHEY and SVGAGI. CDR3 length equals 16 residues. CDR3 loop: CASSFRNGQRNYGYTF. The DNA of the CDR3 is TGTGCCAGCAGTTTCCGAAACGGACAACGAAACTATGGCTACACCTTC.

The chain has TRBV30 and TRBJ2-7; TRBD2 agrees at 9 bases. V shed 1 base and J 0 bases; nucleotides not matched to a gene: 10. The V gene's germline CDR1 is GTSNPN and CDR2 SVGIG (reference sequence). The CDR3 has 17 amino acids. CDR3 sequence: CAWSARPSSGVSYEQYF. DNA for the CDR3: TGTGCCTGGAGTGCCCGCCCCTCTAGCGGGGTCTCCTACGAGCAGTACTTC. Full variable domain (rest looked up from reference TRBV30 and TRBJ2-7): SQTIHQWPATLVQPVGSPLSLECTVEGTSNPNLYWYRQAAGRGLQLLFYSVGIGQISSEVPQNLSASRPQDRQFILSSKKLLLSDSGFYLCAWSARPSSGVSYEQYFGPGTRLTVT.

The rearrangement uses TRBV30 and TRBJ1-3, with 8 bases fitting TRBD1. This CDR3 contains 15 residues. The germline gives CDR1 GTSNPN, CDR2 SVGIG (reference sequence). With 3 bases clipped from V and 4 bases from J, the junction kept 8 bases outside the gene matches. The CDR3 DNA sequence: TGTGCCTGGAGCCCCGGGACAGGCTTGGGAAACACCATATATTTT. It codes for CAWSPGTGLGNTIYF.

V gene TRBV6-5 combines with J gene TRBJ2-1; unclear D gene. The CDR3 covers 15 residues. Germline CDR1 is MNHEY and CDR2 is SVGAGI. Trimming cost V 6 bases and J 3 bases, with 15 bases left between them. The CDR3 nucleotides are TGTGCCAGCAGCGGTAGACACTCACTCTACAATGAGCAGTTCTTC. Translation gives CASSGRHSLYNEQFF.